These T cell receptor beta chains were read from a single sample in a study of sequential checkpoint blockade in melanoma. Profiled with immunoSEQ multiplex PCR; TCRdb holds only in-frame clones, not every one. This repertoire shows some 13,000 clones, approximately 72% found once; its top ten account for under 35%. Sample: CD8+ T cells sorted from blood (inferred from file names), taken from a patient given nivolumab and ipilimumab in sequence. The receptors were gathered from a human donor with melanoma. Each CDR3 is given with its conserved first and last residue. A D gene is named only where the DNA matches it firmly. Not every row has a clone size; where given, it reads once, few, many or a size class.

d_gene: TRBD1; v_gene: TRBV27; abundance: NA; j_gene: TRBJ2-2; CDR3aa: CASSLGTGLTGELFF; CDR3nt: TGTGCCAGCAGTCTAGGGACAGGGTTAACCGGGGAGCTGTTTTTT
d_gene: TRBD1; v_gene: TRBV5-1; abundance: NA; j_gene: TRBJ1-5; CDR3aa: CASSCHRDRGRNRNQPQHF; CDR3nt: TGCGCCAGCAGCTGCCACCGGGACAGGGGGCGTAATCGCAATCAGCCCCAGCATTTT
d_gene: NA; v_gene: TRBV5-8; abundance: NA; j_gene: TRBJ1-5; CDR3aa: CASSLFSGPQHF; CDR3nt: TGTGCCAGCAGCTTGTTCTCCGGGCCCCAGCATTTT
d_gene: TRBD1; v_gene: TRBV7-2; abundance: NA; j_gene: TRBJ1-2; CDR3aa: CASSSWTGYYGYTF; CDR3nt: TGTGCCAGCAGCTCTTGGACAGGATACTATGGCTACACCTTC
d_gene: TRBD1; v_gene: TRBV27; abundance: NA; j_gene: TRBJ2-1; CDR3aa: CASGHGTEYNEQFF; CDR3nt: TGTGCCAGCGGCCATGGGACAGAGTACAATGAGCAGTTCTTC
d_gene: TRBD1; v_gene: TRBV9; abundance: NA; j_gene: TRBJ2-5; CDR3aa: CASSPGGRSQETQYF; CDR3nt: TGTGCCAGCAGCCCAGGGGGACGTTCCCAAGAGACCCAGTACTTC
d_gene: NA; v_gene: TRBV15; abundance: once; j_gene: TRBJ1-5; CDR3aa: CATSRDSGRPPNQPQHF; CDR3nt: TGTGCCACCAGCAGAGATTCGGGGAGGCCCCCCAATCAGCCCCAGCATTTT
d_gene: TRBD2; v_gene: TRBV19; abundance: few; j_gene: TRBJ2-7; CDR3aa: CASSFSGGTYEQYF; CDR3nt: TGTGCCAGTAGTTTCAGCGGGGGTACCTACGAGCAGTACTTC
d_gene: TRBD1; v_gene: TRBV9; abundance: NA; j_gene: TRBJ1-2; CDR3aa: CASSVAGRGSGYTF; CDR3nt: TGTGCCAGCAGCGTAGCGGGCAGGGGGAGTGGCTACACCTTC
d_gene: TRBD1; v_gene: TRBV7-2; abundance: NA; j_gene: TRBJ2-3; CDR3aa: CASSTTGGDTQYF; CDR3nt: TGTGCCAGCAGCACTACAGGGGGCGATACGCAGTATTTT
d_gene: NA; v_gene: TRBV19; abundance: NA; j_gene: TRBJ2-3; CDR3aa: CASSIDSLSDTQYF; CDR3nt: TGTGCCAGTAGTATTGACTCATTATCAGATACGCAGTATTTT
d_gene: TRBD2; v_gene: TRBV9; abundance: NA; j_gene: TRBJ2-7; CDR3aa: CASSEGRERVEQYF; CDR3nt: TGTGCCAGCAGCGAGGGGCGGGAGAGGGTCGAGCAGTACTTC
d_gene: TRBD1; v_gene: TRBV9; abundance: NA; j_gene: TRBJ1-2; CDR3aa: CASSVAGGAEGYTF; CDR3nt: TGTGCCAGCAGCGTGGCAGGGGGCGCTGAGGGCTACACCTTC
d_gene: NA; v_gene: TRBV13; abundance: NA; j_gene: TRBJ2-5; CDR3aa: CASSPRGWETQYF; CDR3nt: TGTGCCAGCAGCCCTCGCGGGTGGGAGACCCAGTACTTC
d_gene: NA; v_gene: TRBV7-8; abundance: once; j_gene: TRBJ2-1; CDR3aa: CASSPLLVSLYNEQFF; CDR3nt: TGTGCCAGCAGCCCCCTACTAGTTTCCCTCTACAATGAGCAGTTCTTC
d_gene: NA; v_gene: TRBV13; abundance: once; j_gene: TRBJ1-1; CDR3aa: CASSLGRGGNTEAFF; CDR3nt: TGTGCCAGCAGCTTAGGCCGCGGGGGAAACACTGAAGCTTTCTTT
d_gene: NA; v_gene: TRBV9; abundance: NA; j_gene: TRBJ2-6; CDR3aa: CASSVVPVSGANVLTF; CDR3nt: TGTGCCAGCAGCGTAGTCCCGGTCTCTGGGGCCAACGTCCTGACTTTC
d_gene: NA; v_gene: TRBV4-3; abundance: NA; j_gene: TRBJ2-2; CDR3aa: CASSPRVGENTGELFF; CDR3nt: TGCGCCAGCAGCCCCCGGGTAGGGGAGAACACCGGGGAGCTGTTTTTT
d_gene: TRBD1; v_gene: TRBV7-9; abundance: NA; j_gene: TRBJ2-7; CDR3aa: CASSPLAPGTGSYEQYF; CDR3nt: TGTGCCAGCAGCCCCCTAGCCCCCGGGACAGGGTCCTACGAGCAGTACTTC
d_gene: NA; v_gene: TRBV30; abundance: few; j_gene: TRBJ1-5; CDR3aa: CAWSVPWRANQPQHF; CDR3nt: TGTGCCTGGAGTGTACCCTGGAGGGCCAATCAGCCCCAGCATTTT
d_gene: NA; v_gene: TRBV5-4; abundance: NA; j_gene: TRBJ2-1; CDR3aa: CASSLGWGDSLYNEQFF; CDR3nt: TGTGCCAGCAGCTTGGGTTGGGGGGACAGTCTTTACAATGAGCAGTTCTTC
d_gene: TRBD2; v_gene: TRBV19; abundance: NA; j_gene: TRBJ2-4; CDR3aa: CASNPREGKNIQYF; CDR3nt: TGTGCCAGTAACCCCCGGGAGGGGAAAAACATTCAGTACTTC